This entry lists 17 T cell receptor beta chains sequenced from one sample in a study of blood T cell repertoires in COVID-19. Clones were read by immunoSEQ multiplex PCR, and TCRdb kept only the in-frame ones, dropping some. The sample includes tens of thousands of clones, 82% seen only once; the top ten take roughly an eighth. The sequenced material came from peripheral blood. Receptors were obtained from a human donor with acute or convalescent COVID-19. The donor label of this sample is uncertain.

As regards this clone: Germline and junction disagree at one end, which may indicate a read error. V is TRBV6-5 and J is TRBJ2-7, with D unclear. The CDR3 contains 12 residues. Germline lookup yields CDR1 MNHEY and CDR2 SVGAGI. The CDR3 nucleotides read TGTGCCAGCATTTACACTTCCTACGAGCAGTACTTC. Protein product: CASIYTSYEQYF.

This chain joins TRBV28 and TRBJ2-1; 8 bases are a match to TRBD2. Germline V gives CDR1 MDHEN, CDR2 SYDVKM. CDR3 length equals 15 residues. V shed 8 bases and J 7 bases; nucleotides not matched to a gene: 13. CDR3 amino acids: CASPPRGGGRNEQFF. The CDR3 coding sequence is TGTGCCAGCCCCCCCAGGGGCGGGGGGCGGAATGAGCAGTTCTTC.

The CDR3 sequence: CAISAGQNTEAFF. The CDR3 DNA sequence: TGTGCCATCAGTGCGGGACAGAACACTGAAGCTTTCTTT. V is TRBV10-3 and J is TRBJ1-1; D possibly corresponds to TRBD1 (6 bases). Germline V lookup: CDR1 ENHRY, CDR2 SYGVKD. The ends were cut back, 4 bases at V and 1 base at J, with 7 bases in the middle. The CDR3 has 13 amino acids.

The chain has TRBV3-1 (or the pseudogene TRBV3-2) and TRBJ1-1, with D perhaps matching TRBD1 (5 bases). The CDR3 contains 15 residues. V lost 4 bases and J lost 1, with 13 bases in between. Germline loops: CDR1 LGHDT, CDR2 YNNKEL (reference sequence). The CDR3 loop is CASSPGGVGNTEAFF. The CDR3 nucleotides are TGTGCCAGCAGCCCGGGGGGGGTGGGGAACACTGAAGCTTTCTTT.

The chain employs TRBV24-1 and TRBJ2-5, with TRBD1 identical over 10 bases. The germline V gene encodes CDR1 KGHDR and CDR2 SFDVKD. Trimming cost V 4 bases and J 2 bases; bases outside gene matches: 9. The CDR3 covers 17 residues. The CDR3 region has the DNA TGTGCCACCAGTGACCCAGGGACAGGGGCAGCGCAAGAGACCCAGTACTTC. This gives the protein CATSDPGTGAAQETQYF.

The genes are TRBV19 and TRBJ1-2, with D tentatively TRBD1 (6 bases). The length of the CDR3 is 14 residues. Germline V lookup: CDR1 LNHDA, CDR2 SQIVND (reference sequence). V lost 4 bases and J 6 bases, leaving 15 bases between the germline ends. CDR3 DNA: TGTGCCAGTAGTACCCGGGACACACTTAATGGCTACACCTTC. Protein sequence: CASSTRDTLNGYTF.

The chain joins TRBV7-2 to TRBJ2-1, with 12 bases fitting TRBD2. The junction had 3 bases not matched to a gene; V was cut back by 0 bases and J by 3 bases. Germline V gives CDR1 SGHTA, CDR2 FQGNSA. The CDR3 sequence is 17 residues long. DNA for the CDR3: TGTGCCAGCAGCTTAGCGCTACTAGCGGGGGGCTACAATGAGCAGTTCTTC. Residues: CASSLALLAGGYNEQFF.

V is TRBV6-5 and J is TRBJ2-2; TRBD2 might be the D (5 bases). V shed 6 bases and J shed 4 bases, with 15 bases lying between them. The germline CDR1 and CDR2 sequences are MNHEY and SVGAGI. The length of the CDR3 is 15 residues. The CDR3 DNA sequence: TGTGCCAGCAGCCCCGAGGGAGTATTCACCGGGGAGCTGTTTTTT. This codes for CASSPEGVFTGELFF.

This clone came up once. In nucleotides, the CDR3 is TGTGCCAGCAGCCTCCAGGGCCTCGGTGAGCAGTTCTTC. It is translated as CASSLQGLGEQFF. The chain combines TRBV14 with TRBJ2-1; maybe TRBD1 (5 bases). The V end was cut by 4 bases, the J end by 9 bases, with 13 bases between. Germline CDR1 reads SGHDN; CDR2 reads FVKESK. The length of the CDR3 is 13 residues.

The chain uses TRBV7-6 and TRBJ1-1; possibly TRBD1 for D (5 bases). CDR3 length: 15 residues. Germline V gives CDR1 SGHVS, CDR2 FNYEAQ. Trimming shortened V by 6 bases and J by 3 bases, and 17 bases separated the two germline ends. The CDR3 reads CASRRGTREDTEAFF. As DNA, the CDR3 is TGTGCCAGCAGAAGGGGAACGCGTGAGGACACTGAAGCTTTCTTT.

This chain links TRBV7-8 with TRBJ1-5, with 7 bases fitting TRBD1. Unmatched junction bases numbered 11, after V lost 4 bases and J lost 5 bases. Per germline, CDR1 SGHVS and CDR2 FQNEAQ. The CDR3 runs 16 residues. CDR3 loop: CASSYDRVERHQPQHF. The DNA for the CDR3 is TGTGCCAGCAGCTACGACAGGGTCGAGAGGCATCAGCCCCAGCATTTT.

The chain is built from TRBV4-1 and TRBJ2-1, with D possibly being TRBD2 (6 bases). Deletions cut 3 bases from V and 2 bases from J, with 11 bases between. Germline V gene data show CDR1 as MGHRA and CDR2 as YSYEKL. The CDR3 has 15 residues. CDR3 coding DNA: TGCGCCAGCAGCCAGAGGGACTCGCCCTACAATGAGCAGTTCTTC. Protein product: CASSQRDSPYNEQFF.

The rearrangement links TRBV24-1 to TRBJ2-1; 8 nucleotides align to TRBD1. This CDR3 has 16 residues. CDR1 is KGHDR, CDR2 SFDVKD, per germline. The junction had 5 bases not matched to a gene; V was cut back by 2 bases and J by 3 bases. The DNA of the CDR3 is TGTGCCACCAGTGATTATGGACAGGGAGGCTACAATGAGCAGTTCTTC. Amino acids: CATSDYGQGGYNEQFF.

The V gene is TRBV29-1, the J gene TRBJ2-1; 11 bases match TRBD2. V gave up 7 bases and J gave up 2 bases; unmatched junction bases: 4. This CDR3 is built from 14 residues. Germline V CDR1 and CDR2: SQVTM, ANQGSEA. CDR3 bases: TGCAGCGCTGAGACTAGCGGGACCTACAATGAGCAGTTCTTC. It translates to CSAETSGTYNEQFF.

This chain connects TRBV30 to TRBJ2-3; TRBD2 matches 9 bases. CDR1 GTSNPN and CDR2 SVGIG come from the germline V gene (reference sequence). There are 14 residues in the CDR3. Trimming cost V 3 bases and J 2 bases; bases outside gene matches: 3. The CDR3 reads CAWRVAGATDTQYF. Here the CDR3 DNA reads TGTGCCTGGAGGGTAGCGGGGGCCACAGATACGCAGTATTTT.

The J gene is TRBJ1-1, the V gene TRBV5-4; possible D gene TRBD1, 6 bases. Germline lookup yields CDR1 SGHNT and CDR2 YYREEE (reference sequence). There are 13 residues in the CDR3. The germline V and J ends were trimmed by 2 bases and 7 bases, with 12 bases remaining between them. CDR3 bases: TGTGCCAGCAGCTTCGGGACACGGGGTGAAGCTTTCTTT. It translates to CASSFGTRGEAFF.

This chain joins TRBV7-2 and TRBJ1-1; weak D call: TRBD1 (6 bases). The V gene's germline CDR1 is SGHTA and CDR2 FQGNSA. The V end lost 5 bases, the J end lost 2 bases, and 12 bases lay between the germline ends. CDR3 size: 14 residues. This CDR3 reads CASSLQGLNTEAFF. The CDR3 region has the DNA TGTGCCAGCAGCCTACAGGGCCTAAACACTGAAGCTTTCTTT.